This TCR beta chain appears in the sequencing data of a study of blood T cell repertoires in COVID-19. Overall study context: Some COVID-19 samples were acute and others convalescent; all came from the United States, Italy and Spain. From T cells, B-cell-depleted T cells, or PBMCs came the material, which was cDNA or gDNA.

Source study methods: Nucleated cell counts were estimated from reference gene primer amplification. The assay was immunoSEQ multiplex PCR, and TCRdb's table has in-frame clones only and misses some. The V and J calls and the clone size are those of that table, but D and trimming were determined from the DNA. The data show 250,000 to 350,000 clones, approximately 88% seen once. Sequencing used peripheral blood. The source of this sequence is a woman aged 25 to 39 who had recovered from COVID-19.

The CDR3 reads CASIVSGSEQFF. The CDR3 DNA follows: TGTGCCAGCATAGTAAGCGGGAGTGAGCAGTTCTTC. The chain links TRBV2 to TRBJ2-1; 8 nucleotides align to TRBD2. V gave up 7 bases and J gave up 9 bases; unmatched junction bases: 5. In germline, CDR1 is SNHLY, CDR2 FYNNEI. CDR3 size: 12 residues. Filled out from reference TRBV2 and TRBJ2-1, the complete variable domain reads EPEVTQTPSHQVTQMGQEVILRCVPISNHLYFYWYRQILGQKVEFLVSFYNNEISEKSEIFDDQFSVERPDGSNFTLKIRSTKLEDSAMYFCASIVSGSEQFFGPGTRLTVL.